The 2 T cell receptor beta chains given below trace back to one sample, sequenced in a study of blood T cell repertoires in COVID-19. The assay was immunoSEQ multiplex PCR, and TCRdb's table has in-frame clones only and misses some. The table lists 78,000 or so clones, more than 75% of them singletons. The sequenced sample was peripheral blood. The receptors shown here come from a man between 50 and 59 years old with active or convalescent COVID-19.

This chain joins TRBV5-4 and TRBJ2-2, with 9 bases aligning to TRBD2. The trim removed 3 bases at V and 6 bases at J, leaving 9 bases unmatched. The CDR3 totals 16 residues. Germline V CDR1 and CDR2: SGHNT, YYREEE (reference sequence). The CDR3 region is CASSSDLGLAPGELFF. The CDR3 bases are TGTGCCAGCAGCTCCGACCTGGGACTAGCCCCCGGGGAGCTGTTTTTT.

The chain carries TRBV30 and TRBJ1-2; TRBD1 might be the D (6 bases). The CDR3 loop spans 14 amino acids. The V end lost 0 bases, the J end lost 2 bases, and 10 bases lay between the germline ends. Per germline, CDR1 GTSNPN and CDR2 SVGIG (reference sequence). In DNA form, the CDR3 reads TGTGCCTGGAGTGTACAGGGAAGCAACTATGGCTACACCTTC. Amino acids: CAWSVQGSNYGYTF.